These 9 T cell receptor delta chains share one sample of origin, sequenced in a study of γδ T cells in repeated Plasmodium falciparum infection. Bulk repertoires came from Vgamma9/Vdelta2+ or Vdelta2-negative gammadelta T cells flow-sorted from PBMC. TCRdb reanalyzed the multiplex PCR reads using CATT. The sample records 45,000 to 60,000 delta-chain clones, 1.9% being singletons. Sequenced material: gamma-delta T cells from blood. All receptors derive from a pool of human donors (malaria-infected and uninfected, not separated).

This clone was counted between two and nine times. TCRdb's protein for this DNA is that of a much larger clone and differs from the translation at residue 17, likely a read error; the protein shown is the DNA translation. J is TRDJ1 and V is TRDV1, with TRDD3 matching 13 bases. The J gene is absent in TCRdb and was assigned here via DNA matching to germline. This CDR3 is 24 amino acids long. Germline values: CDR1 TSWWSYY, CDR2 QGS. V shed 2 bases, J shed 3 bases, and the junction held 27 bases outside the gene matches. The CDR3 protein is CALGELGDAGNNWGIRGLADKLIF. The CDR3 DNA reads TGTGCTCTTGGGGAATTAGGGGATGCGGGAAATAACTGGGGGATACGCGGCCTCGCCGATAAACTCATCTTT.

This clone was seen more than once but under ten times. The protein TCRdb gives is from a much larger clone and does not agree with this DNA's translation at residue 15, likely a read error; the protein shown here comes from the DNA. This chain connects TRDV2 to TRDJ1, with TRDD3 matching 9 bases. No J gene was available from TCRdb, and it was assigned here by a germline match of the DNA. The CDR3 is 18 residues long. From germline, CDR1 is GEAIGNYY and CDR2 EKD. The DNA of the CDR3 is TGTGCCTGTGACACCGGTTCCTTACTGGGGGAGCACCCCGATATACTCATCTTT. Its protein product is CACDTGSLLGEHPDILIF.

This clone was counted only a few times. A far larger clone is just one base off, so this is likely a read error. Other DNA sequences in the same sample also yield this CDR3. This chain links TRDV1 with TRDJ3; 9 bases line up with TRDD3. The J gene was not available in TCRdb and was assigned here by matching the DNA to germline segments. The V segment lost 0 bases and the J segment 0 bases; nucleotides outside the gene matches: 24. Germline CDR1 TSWWSYY, CDR2 QGS. This CDR3 spans 26 amino acids. The CDR3, as DNA: TGTGCTCTTGGGGAACTCAACCCCCCTACGTTAGAAGTCTGGGGGATTAGCTCCTGGGACACCCGACAGATGTTTTTC. This codes for CALGELNPPTLEVWGISSWDTRQMFF.

The table lists this clone with many counts. A far bigger clonotype differs at one base, so this is likely a read error. Other DNA sequences in the same sample also yield this CDR3. The V and J genes are TRDV3 and TRDJ1; TRDD3 is a possible D gene (6 bases). This CDR3 contains 19 residues. V was shortened by 3 bases and J by 0 bases, with 29 bases between the two germline ends. CDR1 and CDR2 from the germline V gene are TVYSNPD and GDNSRS (reference sequence). CDR3 sequence (DNA): TGTGCCTTCGTGGAGGGGAGGAACTGGGATCTAGTTTACACCGATAAACTCATCTTT. It encodes CAFVEGRNWDLVYTDKLIF.

This clone has at least ten counts. A far larger clone is one base from this, pointing to a likely read error. Other DNA sequences in this specimen translate into the identical CDR3. The genes are TRDV1 and TRDJ1; 8 bases map to TRDD3. TCRdb does not report a J gene; here it was assigned by matching the DNA to germline references. This CDR3 spans 15 amino acids. Looked up from germline, CDR1 is TSWWSYY and CDR2 is QGS. DNA of the CDR3: TGTGCTCTTGGGGAGGTGCTGGGGGACACTGATAAACTCATCTTT. Translating it yields CALGEVLGDTDKLIF.

A word on this clone: Since a far larger clone is one base different, this is likely a read error. The identical CDR3 is also encoded by other nucleotide sequences in the sample. The V call is TRDV2, the J call TRDJ1; D gene ambiguous. Since TCRdb gives no J gene, matching the DNA to germline was used here to assign it. The CDR3 extends over 17 amino acids. CDR1 is GEAIGNYY and CDR2 is EKD in the germline V gene. The CDR3 region has the DNA TGTGCCTGTGACACCGTCGCCAGTGACCCGTACACCGACAAACTCATCTTT. This codes for CACDTVASDPYTDKLIF.

In this sample, this clone turned up many times. Other DNA sequences in this sample translate to the same CDR3. The chain has TRDV1 and TRDJ1; tentative D call: TRDD3 (5 bases). Deletions cut 4 bases from V and 6 bases from J, with 18 bases between. Germline V gene sequence: CDR1 TSWWSYY, CDR2 QGS. The CDR3 extends over 15 amino acids. The CDR3 nucleotides are TGTGCTCTTGGGGCAAGCCCACCTGGGCCCTATAAACTCATCTTT. The encoded protein is CALGASPPGPYKLIF.

In this sample, this clone turned up many times. The protein TCRdb lists belongs to a much larger clone and differs from this DNA's translation at residue 3, which points to a read error; the protein shown is made from the DNA. The genes are TRDV1 and TRDJ1; either TRDD2 or TRDD3 may supply D (6 bases each). Germline assignment: CDR1 TSWWSYY and CDR2 QGS. The length of the CDR3 is 18 residues. CDR3 in DNA: TGTGCTCCTGGGGAGGGTCCTACACCGCCCCTCCCGACCGATAAACTCATCTTT. Translation: CAPGEGPTPPLPTDKLIF.

This clone was observed a few times. TCRdb's listed protein matches a much larger clone and diverges from this DNA's translation at residue 8, likely through a read error; the protein shown comes from the DNA. V gene TRDV2 combines with J gene TRDJ1; 7 bases are a match to TRDD3. Assignment of the J gene here rests on matching the DNA to germline, because TCRdb gives none. Per the germline V gene, CDR1 is GEAIGNYY and CDR2 is EKD. The V segment lost 0 bases and the J segment 5 bases; nucleotides outside the gene matches: 8. The CDR3 consists of 15 residues. The CDR3 region has the DNA TGTGCCTGTGACACCGTGGAGAGGATACGGGATAAACTCATCTTT. Amino acids: CACDTVERIRDKLIF.